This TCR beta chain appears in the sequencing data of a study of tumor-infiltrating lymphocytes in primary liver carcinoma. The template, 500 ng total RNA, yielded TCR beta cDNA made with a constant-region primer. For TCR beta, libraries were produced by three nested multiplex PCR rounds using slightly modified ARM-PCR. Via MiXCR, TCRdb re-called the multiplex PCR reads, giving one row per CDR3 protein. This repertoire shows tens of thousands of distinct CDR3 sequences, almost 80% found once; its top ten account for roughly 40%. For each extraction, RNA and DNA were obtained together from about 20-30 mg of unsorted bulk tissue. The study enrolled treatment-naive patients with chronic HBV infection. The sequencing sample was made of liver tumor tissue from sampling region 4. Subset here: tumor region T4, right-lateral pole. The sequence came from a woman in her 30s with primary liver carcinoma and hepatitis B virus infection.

The CDR3 sequence: CASSLVWSEETQYF. CDR3 bases: TGTGCCAGCAGCTTAGTTTGGTCCGAAGAGACCCAGTACTTC. The V gene is TRBV7-2, the J gene TRBJ2-5; D is undetermined. V was pared by 1 base and J by 3 bases, with 9 bases between. CDR1 and CDR2 from the germline V gene are SGHTA and FQGNSA. The CDR3 is 14 residues long.